This T cell receptor beta chain comes out of a study of blood T cell repertoires in COVID-19. Overall study: The origin of the acute and convalescent COVID-19 samples was the United States, Italy and Spain. Nucleic acid was either cDNA or gDNA, and it came from T cells, B-cell-depleted T cells, or PBMCs.

The V gene lost 4 bases and the J gene lost 3 bases, with 11 bases spanning the gap. This CDR3 contains 14 residues. CDR1 is SGHNT and CDR2 is YYREEE in the germline V gene (reference sequence). Patients from Seattle were sampled longitudinally, starting during active infection. Authors' methods: Amplification of reference gene primers provided the estimated nucleated cell counts. TCRdb's copy holds only in-frame clones and misses some; the assay was immunoSEQ multiplex PCR. V, J and clone size are taken as reported in that table, and D and trimming were inferred from the DNA itself. Among 250,000 to 300,000 clones, about 90% were seen once, and the ten largest hold 9.5% to 13%.

The material sequenced was peripheral blood. The chain combines TRBV5-4 with TRBJ1-5; weak D call: TRBD1 (5 bases). The source is a woman in her sixties or seventies with COVID-19, enrolled during active disease. The CDR3 DNA reads as TGTGCCAGCAGCCAATTGGGACTCAATCAGCCCCAGCATTTT. Translating it yields CASSQLGLNQPQHF. The full variable domain, with the rest looked up from reference TRBV5-4 and TRBJ1-5, is ETGVTQSPTHLIKTRGQQVTLRCSSQSGHNTVSWYQQALGQGPQFIFQYYREEENGRGNFPPRFSGLQFPNYSSELNVNALELDDSALYLCASSQLGLNQPQHFGDGTRLSIL.